This TCR beta chain was documented in a study of blood T cell repertoires in COVID-19. Study at large: T cells, B-cell-depleted T cells, or PBMCs supplied cDNA or gDNA.

Clones were read by immunoSEQ multiplex PCR, and TCRdb kept only the in-frame ones, dropping some. This sample carries under 200,000 clones, 86% of them seen once, and the ten largest clones take about 3.9%. Germline V lookup: CDR1 SGHRS, CDR2 YFSETQ. This CDR3 region has 17 residues. With V trimmed by 0 bases and J by 1 base, 4 bases remained unmatched. The sequence came from a woman between 65 and 79 years old with acute or convalescent COVID-19. The sequencing input was peripheral blood. The chain recombines TRBV5-1 with TRBJ2-2, with 9 bases that match TRBD2. The CDR3 loop is CASSLVSSGKNTGELFF. DNA of the CDR3: TGCGCCAGCAGCTTGGTTTCTAGCGGGAAGAACACCGGGGAGCTGTTTTTT. The variable domain in full, with the rest retrieved from reference TRBV5-1 and TRBJ2-2, is KAGVTQTPRYLIKTRGQQVTLSCSPISGHRSVSWYQQTPGQGLQFLFEYFSETQRNKGNFPGRFSGRQFSNSRSEMNVSTLELGDSALYLCASSLVSSGKNTGELFFGEGSRLTVL.